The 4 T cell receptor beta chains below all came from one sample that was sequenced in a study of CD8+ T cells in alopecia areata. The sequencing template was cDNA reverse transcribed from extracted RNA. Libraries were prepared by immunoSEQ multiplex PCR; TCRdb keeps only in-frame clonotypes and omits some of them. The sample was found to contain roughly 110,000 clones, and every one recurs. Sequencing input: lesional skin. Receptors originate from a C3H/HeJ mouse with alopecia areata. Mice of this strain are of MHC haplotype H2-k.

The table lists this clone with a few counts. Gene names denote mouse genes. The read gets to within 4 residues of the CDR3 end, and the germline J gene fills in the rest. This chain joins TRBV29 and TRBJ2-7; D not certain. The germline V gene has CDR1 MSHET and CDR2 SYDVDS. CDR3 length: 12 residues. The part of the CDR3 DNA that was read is TGTGCTAGCAGTTTACAGAGTTAT. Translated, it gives CASSLQSY. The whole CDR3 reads CASSLQSYEQYF.

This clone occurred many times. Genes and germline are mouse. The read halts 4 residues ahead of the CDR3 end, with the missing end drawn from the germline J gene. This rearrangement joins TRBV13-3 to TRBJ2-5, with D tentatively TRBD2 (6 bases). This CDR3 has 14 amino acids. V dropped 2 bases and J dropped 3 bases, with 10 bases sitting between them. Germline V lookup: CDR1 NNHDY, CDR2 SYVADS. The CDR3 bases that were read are TGTGCCAGCAGTGACCGGGACTATCAAGAC. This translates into CASSDRDYQD. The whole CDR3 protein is CASSDRDYQDTQYF. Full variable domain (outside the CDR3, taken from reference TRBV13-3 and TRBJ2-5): EAAVTQSPRSKVAVTGGKVTLSCHQTNNHDYMYWYRQDTGHGLRLIHYSYVADSTEKGDIPDGYKASRPSQENFSLILELASLSQTAVYFCASSDRDYQDTQYFGPGTRLLVL.

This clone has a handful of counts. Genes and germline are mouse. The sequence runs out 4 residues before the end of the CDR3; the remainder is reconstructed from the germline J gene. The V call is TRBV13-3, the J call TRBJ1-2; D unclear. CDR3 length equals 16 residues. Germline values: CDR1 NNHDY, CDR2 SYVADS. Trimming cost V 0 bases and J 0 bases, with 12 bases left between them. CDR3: CASSDAGLNSNSDYTF. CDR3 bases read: TGTGCCAGCAGTGATGCAGGCCTAAACTCAAACTCC.

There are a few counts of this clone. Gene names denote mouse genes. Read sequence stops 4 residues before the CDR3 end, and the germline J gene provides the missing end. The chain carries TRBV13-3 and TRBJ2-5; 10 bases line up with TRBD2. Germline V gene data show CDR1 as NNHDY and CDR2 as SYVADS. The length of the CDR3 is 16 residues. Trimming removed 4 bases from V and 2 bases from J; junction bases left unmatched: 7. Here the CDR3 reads CASSPRTGGLQDTQYF. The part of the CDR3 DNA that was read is TGTGCCAGCAGTCCCCGGACTGGGGGCCTCCAAGAC.